Listed here are 11 T cell receptor beta chains from one sample, sequenced in a study of cytomegalovirus exposure and HLA in healthy donors. Method: immunoSEQ multiplex PCR; TCRdb's copy keeps in-frame clones and lacks some. The table lists 300,000 to 450,000 clones, 80% to 90% of them singletons. The sequencing sample was made of PBMCs. These receptors were collected from a woman aged 18-30 years in good health and CMV-seronegative.

The chain combines TRBV6-1 with TRBJ2-7, with D tentatively TRBD2 (6 bases). Trimming pared 1 base from V and 6 bases from J, leaving 10 bases between. CDR1 is MNHNS and CDR2 is SASEGT in the germline V gene. This CDR3 is built from 13 residues. The CDR3 region has the DNA TGTGCCAGCAGTGAAGTGGGGGGATCCGAGCAGTACTTC. Its translation: CASSEVGGSEQYF.

This chain uses TRBV2 with TRBJ2-3; 7 bases fit TRBD1. V gave up 8 bases and J gave up 4 bases; unmatched junction bases: 9. The CDR3 has 14 residues. In germline, CDR1 is SNHLY, CDR2 FYNNEI. DNA of the CDR3: TGTGCCAGCGCCCTTGAGGGGGCCGCAGATACGCAGTATTTT. Amino acid sequence: CASALEGAADTQYF. Full variable domain (rest looked up from reference TRBV2 and TRBJ2-3): EPEVTQTPSHQVTQMGQEVILRCVPISNHLYFYWYRQILGQKVEFLVSFYNNEISEKSEIFDDQFSVERPDGSNFTLKIRSTKLEDSAMYFCASALEGAADTQYFGPGTRLTVL.

The rearrangement uses TRBV6-5 and TRBJ1-5; D is ambiguous. Germline V gene data show CDR1 as MNHEY and CDR2 as SVGAGI. The CDR3 is 13 residues long. V was pared by 2 bases and J by 2 bases, with 4 bases between. The CDR3 DNA sequence: TGTGCCAGCAGTTACGCGCGCAATCAGCCCCAGCATTTT. The encoded protein is CASSYARNQPQHF.

The rearrangement links TRBV10-3 to TRBJ1-1, with a possible D match to TRBD1 (5 bases). Germline values: CDR1 ENHRY, CDR2 SYGVKD. The ends were cut back, 2 bases at V and 5 bases at J, with 9 bases in the middle. The CDR3 loop spans 13 amino acids. CDR3 protein: CAISEGRVTEAFF. The CDR3 DNA is TGTGCCATCAGTGAGGGCAGGGTTACTGAAGCTTTCTTT.

The rearrangement joins TRBV5-1 to TRBJ2-1, with TRBD1 matching over 12 bases. The length of the CDR3 is 15 residues. From germline, CDR1 is SGHRS and CDR2 YFSETQ. V was pared by 1 base and J by 8 bases, with 4 bases of the junction left unmatched. CDR3 protein: CASSLWDRGPHEQFF. The CDR3, as DNA: TGCGCCAGCAGCTTGTGGGACAGGGGGCCCCATGAGCAGTTCTTC.

The rearrangement joins TRBV2 to TRBJ2-2; 10 bases map to TRBD2. Trimming took 8 bases from V and 6 from J; bases not matched to a gene: 9. The CDR3 runs 15 residues. Germline V lookup: CDR1 SNHLY, CDR2 FYNNEI. DNA of the CDR3: TGTGCCAGCGTGGGAGCGGGGGGGCCCGCCGGGGAGCTGTTTTTT. This translates into CASVGAGGPAGELFF.

In its sample, this clone was seen once. The chain links TRBV5-4 to TRBJ2-3, with TRBD2 identical over 8 bases. This CDR3 has 17 residues. CDR1 and CDR2 from the germline V gene are SGHNT and YYREEE (reference sequence). The V segment lost 0 bases and the J segment 1 base; nucleotides outside the gene matches: 7. The CDR3 reads CASSLGPGGAGTDTQYF. In DNA form, the CDR3 reads TGTGCCAGCAGCTTGGGTCCCGGGGGGGCCGGCACAGATACGCAGTATTTT.

The chain couples TRBV27 to TRBJ2-1, with 11 bases aligning to TRBD1. V lost 3 bases and J lost 7; bases outside the gene matches: 5. The CDR3 is made up of 15 amino acids. Germline CDR1 MNHEY, CDR2 SMNVEV (reference sequence). CDR3 in amino acids: CASSFPGTGGNEQFF. The CDR3 DNA reads as TGTGCCAGCAGTTTCCCGGGGACAGGGGGGAATGAGCAGTTCTTC.

J is TRBJ1-2 and V is TRBV5-4; D not resolved. V lost 4 bases, J lost 2 bases, and 15 bases lay in between. Germline CDR1 reads SGHNT; CDR2 reads YYREEE (reference sequence). There are 15 residues in the CDR3. CDR3 residues: CASSPAVGSNYGYTF. The CDR3 bases are TGTGCCAGCAGCCCCGCCGTGGGCAGCAACTATGGCTACACCTTC.

The CDR3 region is CASSPLAGVVDTQYF. In DNA, the CDR3 is TGTGCCAGCAGCCCCTTAGCGGGAGTAGTAGATACGCAGTATTTT. The rearrangement links TRBV5-4 to TRBJ2-3, with 9 positions matching TRBD2. V gave up 4 bases and J gave up 5 bases; unmatched junction bases: 8. The CDR3 consists of 15 residues. The germline V gene has CDR1 SGHNT and CDR2 YYREEE (reference sequence). The entire variable domain, with the rest obtained from reference TRBV5-4 and TRBJ2-3, is as follows: ETGVTQSPTHLIKTRGQQVTLRCSSQSGHNTVSWYQQALGQGPQFIFQYYREEENGRGNFPPRFSGLQFPNYSSELNVNALELDDSALYLCASSPLAGVVDTQYFGPGTRLTVL.

The chain combines TRBV9 with TRBJ1-4, with D tentatively TRBD1 (5 bases). The V and J ends lost 0 bases and 3 bases respectively, with 9 bases between them. Per the germline V gene, CDR1 is SGDLS and CDR2 is YYNGEE. This CDR3 is 15 amino acids long. This CDR3 is CASSVVGAPNEKLFF. CDR3 bases: TGTGCCAGCAGCGTAGTAGGGGCGCCTAATGAAAAACTGTTTTTT. The full variable domain, its missing parts supplied by reference TRBV9 and TRBJ1-4, is DSGVTQTPKHLITATGQRVTLRCSPRSGDLSVYWYQQSLDQGLQFLIQYYNGEERAKGNILERFSAQQFPDLHSELNLSSLELGDSALYFCASSVVGAPNEKLFFGSGTQLSVL.